Below, 12 T cell receptor beta chains from the same sample are listed, as sequenced in a study of T cells in Graves' hyperthyroidism and ophthalmopathy. The CDR3 regions of TCR beta were amplified from RNA transcripts. An initial round of RT-PCR targeting the TCR CDR3 relied on the HTBI primer set. TCRdb re-derived calls from the multiplex PCR reads in MiXCR, one entry per CDR3 protein. The table has approximately 95,000 distinct CDR3 sequences, approximately 40% seen once. Sample: peripheral blood or thyroid tissue (not recorded which). These receptors came from a woman between 25 and 40 years old with Graves' hyperthyroidism.

This clonotype occurred many times. The rearrangement links TRBV13 to TRBJ1-4; D gene ambiguous. The CDR3 is 15 amino acids. CDR1 is PRHDT, CDR2 FYEKMQ, per germline (reference sequence). Trimming pared 5 bases from V and 0 bases from J, leaving 10 bases between. The CDR3 nucleotides read TGTGCCAGCAGCCGTAAGTCTGCAACTAATGAAAAACTGTTTTTT. Protein sequence: CASSRKSATNEKLFF.

The chain employs TRBV7-2 and TRBJ2-7, with 8 nucleotides matching TRBD2. V was pared by 5 bases and J by 3 bases, with 12 bases of the junction left unmatched. The CDR3 runs to 16 residues. Germline CDR1 SGHTA, CDR2 FQGNSA. CDR3 coding DNA: TGTGCCAGCAGCCTCGGCGGGGCGGGAGGAATCTACGAGCAGTACTTC. This sequence encodes CASSLGGAGGIYEQYF.

Note on this clonotype: Sequence at one end of the junction differs from germline and may be a read error. This chain links TRBV12-3 or TRBV12-4 with TRBJ2-6, with 9 bases aligning to TRBD1. This CDR3 region has 14 residues. The CDR3 region has the DNA TGTGCCAGCAGTTGGCCGGGACAGGGAAACACTGAAGCTTTC. Translated: CASSWPGQGNTEAF.

A remark on this clonotype: A clone one base away is much larger, so this may be a read error. The gene calls are TRBV28 and TRBJ2-7; D is tentatively TRBD1 or TRBD2 (5 bases each). The CDR3 spans 13 residues. In germline, CDR1 is MDHEN, CDR2 SYDVKM. In DNA form, the CDR3 reads TGTGCCAGCAGGACCCCAGGGAGCTACGAGCGGTACTTC. Translated: CASRTPGSYERYF.

This clonotype was found many times. J is TRBJ1-2 and V is TRBV6-5, with 7 bases lining up with TRBD1. V lost 2 bases, J lost 2 bases, and 8 bases stayed unmatched. The CDR3 extends over 16 amino acids. CDR1 is MNHEY, CDR2 SVGAGI, per germline. The CDR3 loop is CASSYTRQGSNYGYTF. CDR3 DNA sequence: TGTGCCAGCAGTTACACCCGACAGGGCTCCAACTATGGCTACACCTTC.

The V call is TRBV2, the J call TRBJ1-1, with 10 bases aligning to TRBD1. This CDR3 contains 14 residues. Trimming removed 7 bases from V and 2 bases from J; junction bases left unmatched: 4. In germline, CDR1 is SNHLY, CDR2 FYNNEI. CDR3 nucleotide sequence: TGTGCCAGCAATGGACAGGGGGGAAACACTGAAGCTTTCTTT. Translating it yields CASNGQGGNTEAFF.

This clonotype was seen just once. With a much larger clone just one base away, this may be a read error. This sequence joins TRBV28 and TRBJ1-2; 10 bases match TRBD1. This CDR3 contains 17 residues. Germline CDR1 and CDR2: MDHEN and SYDVKM. The CDR3 region has the DNA TGTGCCGGCAGTTTAGGGGGACAGGGGAGTGTTTGGAGTGGCTACACCTTC. This translates into CAGSLGGQGSVWSGYTF.

This clonotype came up many times. The chain employs TRBV27 and TRBJ2-7, with 8 positions matching TRBD2. The V gene end was trimmed by 5 bases and the J gene end by 6 bases; junction bases not matched to a gene: 3. The CDR3 length is 12 residues. CDR1 and CDR2 (germline): MNHEY, SMNVEV (reference sequence). In DNA form, the CDR3 reads TGTGCCAGCAGTCCGGGGGGGACCGAGCAGTACTTC. Its translation is CASSPGGTEQYF.

The chain joins TRBV4-1 to TRBJ2-2; D unclear. The CDR3 spans 17 residues. Germline V gene data show CDR1 as MGHRA and CDR2 as YSYEKL. Between the trimmed V and J ends, which lost 0 bases and 7 bases, there was a span of 18 bases. CDR3 sequence: CASSQDPPIPSSGELFF. The CDR3 coding sequence is TGCGCCAGCAGCCAAGATCCCCCCATCCCCTCGAGCGGGGAGCTGTTTTTT.

The rearrangement joins TRBV12-3 or TRBV12-4 to TRBJ2-3; D gene unclear. Trimming shortened V by 2 bases and J by 7 bases, and 10 bases separated the two germline ends. The CDR3 contains 13 residues. For the CDR3, the DNA is TGTGCCAGCAGTTTATCTCGTATGAATACGCAGTATTTT. It yields the protein CASSLSRMNTQYF.

To note about this clonotype: The DNA is left out, because the CDR3 cannot be placed on it with certainty; the CDR3 is given as TCRdb lists it. The chain joins TRBV7-9 to TRBJ1-2; the DNA was not compared with TRBD1, the D call given in the table. The CDR3 comprises 19 residues, both ends counted. Per germline, CDR1 SEHNR and CDR2 FQNEAQ (reference sequence). This CDR3 is CGSSFYICSATTGAYGYTF.

There are a few counts of this clonotype. This likely comes from a read error, as the CDR3 has no conserved phenylalanine or tryptophan at its end. The J gene is TRBJ1-1, the V gene TRBV28; TRBD1 might be the D (6 bases). The CDR3 loop spans 14 amino acids. The germline V gene has CDR1 MDHEN and CDR2 SYDVKM. Between the trimmed V and J ends, which lost 6 bases and 5 bases, there was a span of 16 bases. The CDR3 nucleotides are TGTGCCAGCAGCTCGTTAGGACAGCGGACTGAAGCTTTCCTT. Amino acids: CASSSLGQRTEAFL.